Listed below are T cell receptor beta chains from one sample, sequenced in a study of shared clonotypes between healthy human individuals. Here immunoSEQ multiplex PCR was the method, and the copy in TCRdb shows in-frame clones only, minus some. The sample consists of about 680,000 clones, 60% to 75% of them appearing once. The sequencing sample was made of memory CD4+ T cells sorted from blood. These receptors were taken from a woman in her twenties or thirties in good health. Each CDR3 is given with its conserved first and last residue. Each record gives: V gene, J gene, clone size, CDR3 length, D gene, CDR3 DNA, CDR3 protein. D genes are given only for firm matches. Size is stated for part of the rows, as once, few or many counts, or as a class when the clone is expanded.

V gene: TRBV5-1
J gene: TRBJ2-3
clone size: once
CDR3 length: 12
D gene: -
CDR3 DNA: TGCGCCAGCAGCTTGGACAGGGATACGCAGTATTTT
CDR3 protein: CASSLDRDTQYF

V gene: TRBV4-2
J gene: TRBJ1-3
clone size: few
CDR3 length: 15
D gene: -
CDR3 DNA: TGTGCCAGCAGCCAAGATAAGGATTCTGGAAACACCATATATTTT
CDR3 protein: CASSQDKDSGNTIYF

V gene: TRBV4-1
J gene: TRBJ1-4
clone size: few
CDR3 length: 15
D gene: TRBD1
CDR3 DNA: TGCGCCAGCAGTCCGGGACAGGGGGAAGAGGAAAAACTGTTTTTT
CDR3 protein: CASSPGQGEEEKLFF

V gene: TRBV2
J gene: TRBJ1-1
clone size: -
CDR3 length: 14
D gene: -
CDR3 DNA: TGTGCCAGCCTACAACGCCGGGGGGGCACTGAAGCTTTCTTT
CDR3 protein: CASLQRRGGTEAFF

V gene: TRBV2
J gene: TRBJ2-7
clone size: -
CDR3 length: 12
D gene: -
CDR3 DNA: TGTGCCGGCGGGGTTTTCTCCTACGAGCAGTACTTC
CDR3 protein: CAGGVFSYEQYF

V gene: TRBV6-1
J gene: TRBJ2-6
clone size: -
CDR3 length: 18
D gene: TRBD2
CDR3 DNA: TGTGCCAGCAGTGAAGCAAAGGGACTAGGCTCTGGGGCCAACGTCCTGACTTTC
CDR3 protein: CASSEAKGLGSGANVLTF

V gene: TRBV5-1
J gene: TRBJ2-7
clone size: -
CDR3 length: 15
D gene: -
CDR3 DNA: TGCGCCAGCAGCTTGGCTTCAGGATCAACCTACGAGCAGTACTTC
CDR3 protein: CASSLASGSTYEQYF

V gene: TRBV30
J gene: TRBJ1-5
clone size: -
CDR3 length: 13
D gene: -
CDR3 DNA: TGTGCCTGGAGTGGGGGAGGGGATCAGCCCCAGCATTTT
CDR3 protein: CAWSGGGDQPQHF

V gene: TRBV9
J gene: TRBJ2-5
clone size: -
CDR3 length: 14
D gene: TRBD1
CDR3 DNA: TGTGCCAGCAGCGGCCGGGACAGTCAAGAGACCCAGTACTTC
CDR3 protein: CASSGRDSQETQYF

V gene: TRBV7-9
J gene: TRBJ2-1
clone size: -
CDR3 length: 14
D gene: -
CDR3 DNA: TGTGCCAGCAGCTTTAGCGGCTCCTACAATGAGCAGTTCTTC
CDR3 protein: CASSFSGSYNEQFF

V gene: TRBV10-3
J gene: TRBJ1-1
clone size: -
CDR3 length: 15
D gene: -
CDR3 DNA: TGTGCCATCAGTGAGTCCGCCTCCGCGGGCACTGAAGCTTTCTTT
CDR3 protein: CAISESASAGTEAFF

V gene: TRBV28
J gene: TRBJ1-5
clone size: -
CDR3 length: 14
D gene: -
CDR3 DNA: TGTGCCAGCAGTTTATGGCCGGGGGATCAGCCCCAGCATTTT
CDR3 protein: CASSLWPGDQPQHF

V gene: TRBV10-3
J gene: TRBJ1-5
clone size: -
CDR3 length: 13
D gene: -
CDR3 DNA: TGTGCCATCAGTGAAGGTAGCAATCAGCCCCAGCATTTT
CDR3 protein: CAISEGSNQPQHF

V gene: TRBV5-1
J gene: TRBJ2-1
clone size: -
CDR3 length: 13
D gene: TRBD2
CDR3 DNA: TGCGCCAGCAAGGCTAGCGGCTACAATGAGCAGTTCTTC
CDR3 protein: CASKASGYNEQFF

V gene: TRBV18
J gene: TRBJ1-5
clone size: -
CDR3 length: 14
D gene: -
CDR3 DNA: TGTGCCAGCTCACCGGACAGTCTGAATCAGCCCCAGCATTTT
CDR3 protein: CASSPDSLNQPQHF

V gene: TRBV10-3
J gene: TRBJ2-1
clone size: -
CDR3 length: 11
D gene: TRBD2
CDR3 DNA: TGTGCCATCGGGACTAGGGCTGAGCAGTTCTTC
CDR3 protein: CAIGTRAEQFF

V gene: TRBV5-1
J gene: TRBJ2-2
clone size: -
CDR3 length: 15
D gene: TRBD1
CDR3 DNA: TGCGCCAGCGACACAGGGGGCAAGAACACCGGGGAGCTGTTTTTT
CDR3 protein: CASDTGGKNTGELFF

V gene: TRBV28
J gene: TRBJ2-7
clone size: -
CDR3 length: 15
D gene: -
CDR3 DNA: TGTGCCAGCAGTGTACCCGCCGGGGGCCGCTACGAGCAGTACTTC
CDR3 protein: CASSVPAGGRYEQYF

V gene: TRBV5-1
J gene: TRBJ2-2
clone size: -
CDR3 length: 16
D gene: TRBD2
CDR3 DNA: TGCGCCAGCAGCCCATCCCTAGCGGGAGAGACCGGGGAGCTGTTTTTT
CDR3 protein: CASSPSLAGETGELFF

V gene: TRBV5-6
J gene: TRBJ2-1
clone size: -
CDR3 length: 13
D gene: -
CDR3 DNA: TGTGCCAGCAGCTGGCAATCCTACAATGAGCAGTTCTTC
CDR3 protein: CASSWQSYNEQFF

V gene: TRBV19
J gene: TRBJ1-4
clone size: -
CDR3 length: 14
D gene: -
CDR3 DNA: TGTGCCAGTAGTATAGTTCGAGGGAATGAAAAACTGTTTTTT
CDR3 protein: CASSIVRGNEKLFF

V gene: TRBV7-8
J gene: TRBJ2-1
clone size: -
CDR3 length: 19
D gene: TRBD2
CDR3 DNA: TGTGCCAGCAGCTTAGGAGGGGGGACTAGCGGGACCACCTACAATGAGCAGTTCTTC
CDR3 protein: CASSLGGGTSGTTYNEQFF

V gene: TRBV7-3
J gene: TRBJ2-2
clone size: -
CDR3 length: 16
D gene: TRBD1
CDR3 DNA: TGTGCCAGCATCTCGACCGGGACAGGGCACACCGGGGAGCTGTTTTTT
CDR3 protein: CASISTGTGHTGELFF

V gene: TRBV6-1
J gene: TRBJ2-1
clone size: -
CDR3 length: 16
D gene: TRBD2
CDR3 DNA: TGTGCCAGCAGTGAACGGGCGGCGGGAGGGCCGGGCGAGCAGTTCTTC
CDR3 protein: CASSERAAGGPGEQFF

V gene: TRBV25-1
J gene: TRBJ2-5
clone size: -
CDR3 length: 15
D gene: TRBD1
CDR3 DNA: TGTGCCAGCAGTGAGCGGGACAGGGCCCAAGAGACCCAGTACTTC
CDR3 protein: CASSERDRAQETQYF

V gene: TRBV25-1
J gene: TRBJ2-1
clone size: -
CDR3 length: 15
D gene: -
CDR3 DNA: TGTGCCAGCAGTTCTAGTAATACCTTTTACAATGAGCAGTTCTTC
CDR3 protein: CASSSSNTFYNEQFF

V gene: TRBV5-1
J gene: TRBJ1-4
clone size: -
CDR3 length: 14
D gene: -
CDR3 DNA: TGCGCCAGCAGCTTGGCAGGGGTGGCTGAAAAACTGTTTTTT
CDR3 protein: CASSLAGVAEKLFF

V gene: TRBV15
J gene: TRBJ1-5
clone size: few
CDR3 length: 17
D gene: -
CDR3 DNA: TGTGCCACCAGCAGAGATCGGGGACATAGTAGCAATCAGCCCCAGCATTTT
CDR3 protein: CATSRDRGHSSNQPQHF

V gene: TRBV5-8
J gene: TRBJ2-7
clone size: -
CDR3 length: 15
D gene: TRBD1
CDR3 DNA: TGTGCCAGCAGCTCCCCGGGACAGGGAACATACGAGCAGTACTTC
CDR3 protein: CASSSPGQGTYEQYF

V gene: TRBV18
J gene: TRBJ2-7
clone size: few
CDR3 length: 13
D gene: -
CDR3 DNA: TGTGCCAGCTCAATAGGTGGGTCCTACGAGCAGTACTTC
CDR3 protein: CASSIGGSYEQYF

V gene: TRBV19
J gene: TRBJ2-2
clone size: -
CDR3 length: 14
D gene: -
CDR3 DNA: TGTGCCAGTAGTATAGCTGGAGGCGCCGGGGAGCTGTTTTTT
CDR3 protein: CASSIAGGAGELFF

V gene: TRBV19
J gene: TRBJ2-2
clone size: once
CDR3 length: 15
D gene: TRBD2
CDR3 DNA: TGTGCCAGTAATTCGGGACTAGCGGGAGCCGGGGAGCTGTTTTTT
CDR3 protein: CASNSGLAGAGELFF

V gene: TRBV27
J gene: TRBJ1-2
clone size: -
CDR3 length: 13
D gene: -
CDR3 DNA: TGTGCCAGCAGTTTAGCAGGGGCCCATGGCTACACCTTC
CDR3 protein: CASSLAGAHGYTF

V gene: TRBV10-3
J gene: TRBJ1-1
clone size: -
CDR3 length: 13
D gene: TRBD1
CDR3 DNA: TGTGCCATCAGGGTAGACAGGGAAAGCGAAGCTTTCTTT
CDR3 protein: CAIRVDRESEAFF

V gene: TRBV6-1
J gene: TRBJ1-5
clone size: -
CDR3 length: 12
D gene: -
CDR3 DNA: TGTGCCAGCAGTAAGACAGTACAGCCCCAGCATTTT
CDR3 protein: CASSKTVQPQHF

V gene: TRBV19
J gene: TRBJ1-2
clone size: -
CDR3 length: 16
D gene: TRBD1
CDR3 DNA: TGTGCCAGTAGTATTCCCACCGGGACAGCTAACTATGGCTACACCTTC
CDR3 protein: CASSIPTGTANYGYTF